The rows below give T cell receptor beta chains drawn from one sample of a study of CD8 T cells in Susac syndrome. TCRdb analysed the immunoSEQ multiplex PCR reads with MiXCR anew, one entry per CDR3 protein. The data hold tens of thousands of distinct CDR3 sequences, with over 85% observed a single time. The sequenced sample was CD8+ T cells from PBMCs. These receptors were collected from a human donor in good health. The CDR3 runs from the conserved cysteine through the conserved F or W. Each record gives: clone size, D gene, V gene, J gene, CDR3 protein, CDR3 DNA. A D gene is named only where the DNA matches it firmly. Not all rows give a size; the values are once, few, many and, for expanded clones, a class.

>NA|NA|TRBV15|TRBJ2-2
CATSIPAANTGELFF
TGTGCCACCAGCATCCCAGCGGCCAACACCGGGGAGCTGTTTTTT
>NA|TRBD1|TRBV10-2|TRBJ2-7
CASSQGDRGWEQYF
TGCGCCAGCAGTCAGGGGGACAGGGGCTGGGAGCAGTACTTC
>NA|NA|TRBV7-9|TRBJ2-7
CATEGVEQYF
TGTGCCACCGAAGGGGTCGAGCAGTACTTC
>NA|NA|TRBV7-9|TRBJ1-4
CASSHRMENSNEKLFF
TGTGCCAGCAGCCACCGTATGGAGAACTCTAATGAAAAACTGTTTTTT
>NA|NA|TRBV7-6|TRBJ1-1
CASSSLSGGNTEAFF
TGTGCCAGCAGCTCACTTTCGGGAGGGAACACTGAAGCTTTCTTT
>NA|TRBD1|TRBV18|TRBJ2-7
CASSLTGLGYYEQYF
TGTGCCAGCTCATTGACAGGGCTTGGCTACTACGAGCAGTACTTC
>NA|TRBD1|TRBV29-1|TRBJ2-7
CSVEVSGQVSLEQYF
TGCAGCGTTGAAGTATCGGGACAGGTCTCTCTCGAGCAGTACTTC
>NA|NA|TRBV29-1|TRBJ2-1
CSAQVFSSYNEQFF
TGCAGCGCCCAAGTATTTAGCTCCTACAATGAGCAGTTCTTC
>NA|NA|TRBV11-2|TRBJ2-1
CASSFHRSSYNEQFF
TGTGCCAGCAGCTTCCACAGGAGCTCCTACAATGAGCAGTTCTTC
>once|NA|TRBV29-1|TRBJ2-3
CSVPSEMATDTQYF
TGCAGCGTTCCCTCGGAGATGGCAACAGATACGCAGTATTTT
>once|NA|TRBV5-1|TRBJ2-7
CASSLLGSRVDDYEQYF
TGCGCCAGCAGCCTGCTCGGATCCCGCGTGGACGACTACGAGCAGTACTTC
>NA|TRBD1|TRBV7-8|TRBJ2-2
CASSPLTGDGGELFF
TGTGCCAGCAGCCCACTCACAGGGGACGGCGGGGAGCTGTTTTTT
>NA|TRBD2|TRBV7-8|TRBJ2-1
CASRQGTSGHNEQFF
TGTGCCAGCAGGCAAGGGACTAGCGGCCACAATGAGCAGTTCTTC